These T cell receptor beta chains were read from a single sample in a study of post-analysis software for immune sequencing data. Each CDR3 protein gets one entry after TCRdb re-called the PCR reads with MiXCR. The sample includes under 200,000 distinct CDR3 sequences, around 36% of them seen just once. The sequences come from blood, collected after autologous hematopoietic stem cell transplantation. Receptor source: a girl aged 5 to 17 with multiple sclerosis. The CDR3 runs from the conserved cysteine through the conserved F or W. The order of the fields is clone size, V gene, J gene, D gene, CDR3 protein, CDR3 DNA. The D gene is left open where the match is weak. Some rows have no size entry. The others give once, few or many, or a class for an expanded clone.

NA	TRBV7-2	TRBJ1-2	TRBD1	CASSAVNRGDGYTF	TGTGCCAGCAGCGCCGTGAACAGGGGGGATGGCTACACCTTC
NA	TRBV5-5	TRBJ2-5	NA	CASSRWGRETQYF	TGTGCCAGCAGCCGCTGGGGGCGGGAGACCCAGTACTTC
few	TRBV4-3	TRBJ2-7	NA	CASSHPKCRLASYEQYF	TGCGCCAGCAGCCATCCCAAGTGCAGGTTAGCTTCCTACGAGCAGTACTTC
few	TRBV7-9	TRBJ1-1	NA	CASSFIAGWTEAFF	TGTGCCAGCAGCTTCATTGCAGGATGGACTGAAGCTTTCTTT
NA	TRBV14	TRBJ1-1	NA	CASSQTGIGAEAFF	TGTGCCAGCAGTCAAACAGGGATTGGCGCTGAAGCTTTCTTT
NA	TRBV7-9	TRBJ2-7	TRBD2	CASSLAWRGTSGMLYEQYF	TGTGCCAGCAGCTTAGCGTGGAGGGGGACTAGCGGGATGCTCTACGAGCAGTACTTC
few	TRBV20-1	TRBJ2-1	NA	CSARADFVSYNEQFF	TGCAGTGCTAGAGCGGACTTCGTATCCTACAATGAGCAGTTCTTC
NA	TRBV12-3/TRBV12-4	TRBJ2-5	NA	CASSQHGGGETQYF	TGTGCCAGCAGCCAACATGGGGGCGGCGAGACCCAGTACTTC
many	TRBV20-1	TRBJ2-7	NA	CSATDGGSSYEQYF	TGCAGTGCTACTGATGGAGGGAGTAGCTATGAGCAGTACTTC
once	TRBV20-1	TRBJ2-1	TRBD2	CSEMRLAGVVYNEQFF	TGCAGTGAGATGAGACTAGCGGGAGTAGTCTACAATGAGCAGTTCTTC
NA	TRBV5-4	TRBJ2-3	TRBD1	CASSLGAKQGFSDTQYF	TGTGCCAGCAGCTTGGGAGCAAAACAGGGGTTCTCAGATACGCAGTATTTT
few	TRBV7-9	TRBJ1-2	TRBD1	CASSWTGSYGYTF	TGTGCCAGCAGCTGGACAGGTTCCTATGGCTACACCTTC
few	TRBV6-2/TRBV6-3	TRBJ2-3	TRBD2	CASSYGLAGGVADTQYF	TGTGCCAGCAGTTACGGGCTAGCGGGAGGCGTCGCAGATACGCAGTATTTT
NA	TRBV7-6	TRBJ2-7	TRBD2	CASSPGTIAYEQYF	TGTGCCAGCAGCCCCGGGACTATTGCCTACGAGCAGTACTTC
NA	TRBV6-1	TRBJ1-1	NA	CASTPEGHKTEAFF	TGTGCCAGCACCCCGGAGGGGCACAAAACTGAAGCTTTCTTT
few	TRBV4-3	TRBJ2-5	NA	CASSQTRGLQETQYF	TGCGCCAGCAGCCAGACCCGTGGTTTACAAGAGACCCAGTACTTC
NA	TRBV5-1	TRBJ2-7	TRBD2	CASSDGLAGETYEQYF	TGCGCCAGCAGCGACGGTCTAGCGGGAGAGACCTACGAGCAGTACTTC
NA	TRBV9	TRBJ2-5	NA	CASSRDGTLFGGTQYF	TGTGCCAGCAGCCGAGACGGGACTTTATTCGGGGGGACCCAGTACTTC
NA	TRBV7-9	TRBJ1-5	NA	CASSSAGEPQHF	TGTGCCAGCAGCTCCGCAGGGGAGCCCCAGCATTTT
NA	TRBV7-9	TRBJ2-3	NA	CASSLEGALTDTQYF	TGTGCCAGCAGCTTGGAGGGAGCGCTCACAGATACGCAGTATTTT
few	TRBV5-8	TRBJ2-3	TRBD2	CASSWNSGTRRTDTQYF	TGTGCCAGCAGCTGGAATTCCGGGACTAGGCGCACAGATACGCAGTATTTT
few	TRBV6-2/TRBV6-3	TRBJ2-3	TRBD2	CASKSSGSSDTQYF	TGTGCCAGCAAATCTAGCGGGAGTTCAGATACGCAGTATTTT
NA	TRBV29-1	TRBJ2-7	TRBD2	CSVLFSVAGMSSYEQYF	TGCAGCGTCCTATTCTCGGTAGCGGGAATGAGCTCCTACGAGCAGTACTTC
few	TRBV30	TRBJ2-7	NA	CAWSHTAYEQYF	TGTGCCTGGAGTCACACAGCCTACGAGCAGTACTTC
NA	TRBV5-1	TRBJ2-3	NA	CASSSTGAGDTQYF	TGCGCCAGCAGCTCTACGGGAGCTGGAGATACGCAGTATTTT
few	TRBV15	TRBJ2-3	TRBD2	CATSRVPSGPAYF	TGTGCCACCAGCAGAGTACCTAGCGGGCCTGCGTATTTT
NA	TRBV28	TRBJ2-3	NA	CASSLLTLKLGALGDTQYF	TGTGCCAGCAGTTTACTTACCCTAAAATTAGGGGCCCTTGGAGATACGCAGTATTTT
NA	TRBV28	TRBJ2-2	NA	CASSWPGLGTGELFF	TGTGCCAGCAGTTGGCCCGGATTAGGCACCGGGGAGCTGTTTTTT
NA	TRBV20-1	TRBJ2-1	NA	CSASAGESSYNEQFF	TGCAGTGCTAGTGCAGGGGAAAGCTCCTACAATGAGCAGTTCTTC
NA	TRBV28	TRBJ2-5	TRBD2	CASSFRAGVDETQYF	TGTGCCAGCAGTTTTCGGGCGGGAGTGGATGAGACCCAGTACTTC
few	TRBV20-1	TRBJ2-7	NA	CSARTTGIYEQYF	TGCAGTGCTAGAACCACAGGGATTTACGAGCAGTACTTC
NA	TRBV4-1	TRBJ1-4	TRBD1	CASSREGAANEKLFF	TGCGCCAGCAGCCGAGAGGGGGCGGCTAATGAAAAACTGTTTTTT
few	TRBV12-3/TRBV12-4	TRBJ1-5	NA	CASSPRGRIGNQPQHF	TGTGCCAGCAGTCCCCGGGGGAGGATTGGCAATCAGCCCCAGCATTTT
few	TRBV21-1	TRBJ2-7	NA	CASSKEGLADYEQYF	TGTGCCAGCAGCAAAGAAGGACTAGCGGACTACGAGCAGTACTTC
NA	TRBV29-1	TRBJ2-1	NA	CSVDYGGPKTKQFF	TGCAGCGTTGATTATGGGGGACCCAAAACTAAGCAGTTCTTC
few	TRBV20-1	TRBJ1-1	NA	CSASPLTRGLNTEAFF	TGCAGTGCTAGCCCTCTCACCCGAGGGTTGAACACTGAAGCTTTCTTT
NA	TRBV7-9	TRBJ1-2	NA	CASSLTRGGYTF	TGTGCCAGCAGCTTAACTCGCGGCGGCTACACCTTC
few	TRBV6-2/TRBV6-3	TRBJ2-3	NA	CASSYDSPATDTQYF	TGTGCCAGCAGTTACGACTCTCCTGCCACAGATACGCAGTATTTT
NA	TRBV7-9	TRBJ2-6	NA	CAAGAGSSGANVLTF	TGTGCCGCAGGCGCTGGCAGCTCTGGGGCCAACGTCCTGACTTTC